The 18 T cell receptor beta chains below come from one sample, sequenced in a study of blood T cell repertoires in COVID-19. Repertoires were generated with immunoSEQ multiplex PCR, while TCRdb's copy carries only in-frame clones and drops some. This table has about 190,000 clones, about 81% appearing once. The material sequenced was peripheral blood. These TCRs come from a woman aged 80 or over with COVID-19, enrolled during active disease.

In this sample, this clone turned up a few times. This rearrangement joins TRBV2 to TRBJ2-2, with 8 bases matching TRBD1. Germline V gene data show CDR1 as SNHLY and CDR2 as FYNNEI. The CDR3 runs 16 residues. Trimming took 6 bases from V and 1 from J; bases not matched to a gene: 7. This chain's CDR3 is CASRAGQGMNTGELFF. Here the CDR3 DNA reads TGTGCCAGCAGGGCAGGACAGGGCATGAACACCGGGGAGCTGTTTTTT.

This chain joins TRBV4-2 and TRBJ1-2, with 7 bases that match TRBD1. Germline V gene lookup returns CDR1 LGHNA and CDR2 YNFKEQ. V shed 3 bases and J 2 bases; nucleotides not matched to a gene: 9. The CDR3 covers 16 residues. Written as DNA, the CDR3 is TGTGCCAGCAGCCACTTGACAGGGCAGGTAAACTATGGCTACACCTTC. Protein: CASSHLTGQVNYGYTF.

The chain uses TRBV5-1 and TRBJ1-3; TRBD1 is a possible D gene (6 bases). The CDR3 covers 16 residues. Per the germline V gene, CDR1 is SGHRS and CDR2 is YFSETQ. V dropped 0 bases and J dropped 0 bases, with 10 bases sitting between them. The CDR3 coding sequence is TGCGCCAGCAGCTTGGGACAGGCGAGCTCTGGAAACACCATATATTTT. This encodes CASSLGQASSGNTIYF.

The gene calls are TRBV19 and TRBJ1-2; a weak D match, TRBD1 (5 bases). V lost 5 bases, J lost 1 base, and 23 bases lay in between. The CDR3 extends over 18 amino acids. Germline CDR1 is LNHDA and CDR2 is SQIVND (reference sequence). The CDR3 region has the DNA TGTGCCAGTAGTGTCTCGGGGGGGACTATCTCGCTTAACTATGGCTACACCTTC. Encoded protein: CASSVSGGTISLNYGYTF. Based on the CDR3 plus reference TRBV19 and TRBJ1-2, the full variable domain is DGGITQSPKYLFRKEGQNVTLSCEQNLNHDAMYWYRQDPGQGLRLIYYSQIVNDFQKGDIAEGYSVSREKKESFPLTVTSAQKNPTAFYLCASSVSGGTISLNYGYTFGSGTRLTVV.

J is TRBJ2-7 and V is TRBV3-1 (or the pseudogene TRBV3-2), with TRBD1 identical over 7 bases. Germline CDR1 LGHDT, CDR2 YNNKEL (reference sequence). The trim removed 3 bases at V and 7 bases at J, leaving 6 bases unmatched. CDR3 length: 13 residues. The CDR3: CASSQTGRGEQYF. CDR3 bases: TGTGCCAGCAGCCAGACTGGCAGGGGGGAGCAGTACTTC.

The chain has TRBV7-9 and TRBJ2-7; weak D call: TRBD1 (5 bases). This CDR3 comprises 16 residues. V dropped 0 bases and J dropped 2 bases, with 14 bases sitting between them. Germline loops: CDR1 SEHNR, CDR2 FQNEAQ (reference sequence). CDR3 in amino acids: CASSLAGIGAPYEQYF. DNA for the CDR3: TGTGCCAGCAGCTTAGCAGGGATTGGGGCCCCCTACGAGCAGTACTTC. Variable domain in full (rest from reference TRBV7-9 and TRBJ2-7): DTGVSQNPRHKITKRGQNVTFRCDPISEHNRLYWYRQTLGQGPEFLTYFQNEAQLEKSRLLSDRFSAERPKGSFSTLEIQRTEQGDSAMYLCASSLAGIGAPYEQYFGPGTRLTVT.

The chain links TRBV19 to TRBJ2-3; TRBD2 matches at 11 bases. This CDR3 has 17 residues. The ends lost 6 bases at V and 3 bases at J; junction bases unmatched: 11. CDR1 is LNHDA and CDR2 is SQIVND in the germline V gene (reference sequence). The CDR3 region is CASRGPSGGRVTDTQYF. CDR3 bases: TGTGCCAGTAGAGGTCCTAGCGGGGGGCGAGTAACAGATACGCAGTATTTT. Together with reference TRBV19 and TRBJ2-3, the CDR3 gives the full variable domain: DGGITQSPKYLFRKEGQNVTLSCEQNLNHDAMYWYRQDPGQGLRLIYYSQIVNDFQKGDIAEGYSVSREKKESFPLTVTSAQKNPTAFYLCASRGPSGGRVTDTQYFGPGTRLTVL.

The CDR3 here is CASSTVFPYQPQHF. CDR3 coding DNA: TGTGCCAGCAGTACGGTTTTCCCTTATCAGCCCCAGCATTTT. The chain couples TRBV2 to TRBJ1-5; no firm D call. Germline-derived CDR1 and CDR2 are SNHLY and FYNNEI. The CDR3 length is 14 residues. V was shortened by 5 bases and J by 5 bases, with 13 bases between the two germline ends.

V is TRBV5-4 and J is TRBJ1-5; no clear D gene. The CDR3 loop spans 14 amino acids. V dropped 7 bases and J dropped 5 bases, with 16 bases sitting between them. CDR1 and CDR2 (germline): SGHNT, YYREEE (reference sequence). CDR3 region: CASDLEGGDQPQHF. CDR3 sequence (DNA): TGTGCCAGCGACCTGGAGGGCGGGGATCAGCCCCAGCATTTT. The variable domain in full, with the rest retrieved from reference TRBV5-4 and TRBJ1-5, is ETGVTQSPTHLIKTRGQQVTLRCSSQSGHNTVSWYQQALGQGPQFIFQYYREEENGRGNFPPRFSGLQFPNYSSELNVNALELDDSALYLCASDLEGGDQPQHFGDGTRLSIL.

J is TRBJ1-2 and V is TRBV19, with TRBD1 matching 7 bases. The germline CDR1 and CDR2 sequences are LNHDA and SQIVND (reference sequence). CDR3 size: 14 residues. J lost 6 bases, V lost 3 bases, and 7 bases had no gene match. CDR3 sequence reads: CASSIRGESNGYTF. The CDR3 DNA reads TGTGCCAGTAGTATCAGGGGGGAGAGTAATGGCTACACCTTC.

The rearrangement links TRBV9 to TRBJ2-3, with 8 nucleotides matching TRBD1. The CDR3 is 15 amino acids. CDR1 is SGDLS, CDR2 YYNGEE, per germline. With 3 bases clipped from V and 5 bases from J, the junction kept 8 bases outside the gene matches. CDR3 DNA: TGTGCCAGCAGCGCTCAGGGGGCGGTTCTAGATACGCAGTATTTT. As protein: CASSAQGAVLDTQYF.

This clone was observed a single time. V and J are TRBV27 and TRBJ2-7, with D uncertain. Trimming took 0 bases from V and 0 from J, leaving 6 bases between them. CDR1 and CDR2 (germline): MNHEY, SMNVEV (reference sequence). This CDR3 comprises 14 residues. As DNA, the CDR3 is TGTGCCAGCAGTTTATCCCAGATCTCCTACGAGCAGTACTTC. Protein product: CASSLSQISYEQYF.

The chain recombines TRBV24-1 with TRBJ2-7; 14 nucleotides match TRBD2. The CDR3 has 15 amino acids. Unmatched junction bases numbered 4, after V lost 4 bases and J lost 6 bases. Germline CDR1 is KGHDR and CDR2 is SFDVKD. The CDR3 loop reads CATSDPGTSGSEQYF. As DNA, the CDR3 is TGTGCCACCAGTGACCCCGGGACTAGCGGGAGCGAGCAGTACTTC.

This sequence joins TRBV6-5 and TRBJ1-2; 9 nucleotides align to TRBD1. The junction had 5 bases not matched to a gene; V was cut back by 6 bases and J by 3 bases. Germline V CDR1 and CDR2: MNHEY, SVGAGI. The CDR3 extends over 14 amino acids. This CDR3 is CASRGQGKYYGYTF. DNA of the CDR3: TGTGCCAGCAGAGGACAGGGGAAATACTATGGCTACACCTTC.

The chain employs TRBV14 and TRBJ2-1, with 11 positions matching TRBD2. Per germline, CDR1 SGHDN and CDR2 FVKESK. The CDR3 is 14 amino acids. V dropped 4 bases and J dropped 9; count of bases not matched to a gene: 5. The CDR3 coding sequence is TGTGCCAGCAGCCTAGCGGGAGGGCCCGCTGAGCAGTTCTTC. The encoded protein is CASSLAGGPAEQFF.

J is TRBJ1-5 and V is TRBV27, with D unclear. Germline loops: CDR1 MNHEY, CDR2 SMNVEV (reference sequence). V was cut by 5 bases and J by 7 bases, with 15 bases left in between. The CDR3 runs 14 residues. The CDR3 is CASSPGAGAQPQHF. DNA for the CDR3: TGTGCCAGCAGTCCCGGCGCAGGCGCACAGCCCCAGCATTTT.

The chain couples TRBV7-3 to TRBJ2-3, with 8 bases lining up with TRBD2. V shed 0 bases and J 0 bases; nucleotides not matched to a gene: 8. Germline CDR1 SGHTA, CDR2 FQGTGA. CDR3 length equals 18 residues. CDR3 bases: TGTGCCAGCAGCTTAACGAGGGATAGCGGGGCCAGCACAGATACGCAGTATTTT. It translates to CASSLTRDSGASTDTQYF.

This clone showed up just once. The CDR3 sequence is CASGMSGTDKQYF. The CDR3 nucleotides read TGTGCTAGTGGTATGTCCGGGACAGATAAGCAGTACTTC. The chain recombines TRBV12-5 with TRBJ2-7, with 7 positions matching TRBD1. This CDR3 comprises 13 residues. Per the germline V gene, CDR1 is LGHNT and CDR2 is FRNRAP. Unmatched junction bases numbered 9, after V lost 5 bases and J lost 8 bases.